This TCR beta chain was sequenced in a study of blood T cell repertoires in COVID-19. Study-level background: PBMCs, B-cell-depleted T cells, or T cells were the source of the cDNA or gDNA that made up the material.

With V trimmed by 0 bases and J by 11 bases, 11 bases remained unmatched. CDR1 MNHEY and CDR2 SVGAGI come from the germline V gene. This CDR3 spans 15 amino acids. Repertoires were generated with immunoSEQ multiplex PCR, while TCRdb's copy carries only in-frame clones and drops some. Of tens of thousands of clones detected, approximately 91% appear once; the ten largest clones hold under 3%. This clonotype originated in a man aged 55 to 70 with acute or convalescent COVID-19. The sample was peripheral blood. The chain employs TRBV6-5 and TRBJ1-1, with TRBD1 matching 8 bases. The CDR3 protein is CASSYSDRERGGAFF. In DNA form, the CDR3 reads TGTGCCAGCAGTTACTCGGACAGGGAAAGGGGTGGCGCTTTCTTT.